This note documents a single T cell receptor (beta chain) sequence. This CDR3 has 18 residues. CDR1 and CDR2 (germline): MDHEN, SYDVKM. Trimming stripped 6 bases from V and 0 bases from J, with 21 bases between. These data originate in a study of blood T cell repertoires in COVID-19. About the research overall: The United States, Italy and Spain supplied acute and convalescent COVID-19 samples. Sample material is recorded as cDNA or gDNA derived from T cells, B-cell-depleted T cells, or PBMCs.

Original data processing: Reference gene primers were amplified, and this amplification served to estimate nucleated cell counts. Sequenced by immunoSEQ multiplex PCR; TCRdb stores in-frame clones only, minus some. From that table come the V and J calls and clone size; the DNA was used to work out D and trimming. The table lists about 100,000 clones, roughly nine tenths of them singletons, with over 1.5% in the top ten. V usage is TRBV28 and J usage is TRBJ2-1; TRBD2 might be the D (5 bases). This sequence originates from a man aged 55 to 70 with acute or convalescent COVID-19. The sequenced sample consisted of peripheral blood. As DNA, the CDR3 is TGTGCCAGCAGCCCCGGTGGAGAGCGGTGGAGCTCCTACAATGAGCAGTTCTTC. This codes for CASSPGGERWSSYNEQFF.